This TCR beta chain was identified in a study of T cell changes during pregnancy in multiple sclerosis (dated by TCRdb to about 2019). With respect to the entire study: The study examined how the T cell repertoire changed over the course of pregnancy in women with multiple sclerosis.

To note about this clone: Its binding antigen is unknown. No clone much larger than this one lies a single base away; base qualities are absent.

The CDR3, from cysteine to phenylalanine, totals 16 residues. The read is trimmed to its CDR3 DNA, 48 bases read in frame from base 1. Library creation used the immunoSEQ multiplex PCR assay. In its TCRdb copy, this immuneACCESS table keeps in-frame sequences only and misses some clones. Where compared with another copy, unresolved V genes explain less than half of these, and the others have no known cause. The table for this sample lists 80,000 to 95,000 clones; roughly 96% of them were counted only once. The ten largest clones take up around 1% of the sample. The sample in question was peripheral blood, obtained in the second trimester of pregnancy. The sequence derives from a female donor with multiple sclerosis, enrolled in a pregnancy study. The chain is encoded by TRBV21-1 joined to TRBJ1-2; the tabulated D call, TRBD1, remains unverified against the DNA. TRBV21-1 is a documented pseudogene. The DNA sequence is TGTGCCAGCAGCTCCCGGGACAGGGAATTGTTCTATGGCTACACCTTC. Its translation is CASSSRDRELFYGYTF.